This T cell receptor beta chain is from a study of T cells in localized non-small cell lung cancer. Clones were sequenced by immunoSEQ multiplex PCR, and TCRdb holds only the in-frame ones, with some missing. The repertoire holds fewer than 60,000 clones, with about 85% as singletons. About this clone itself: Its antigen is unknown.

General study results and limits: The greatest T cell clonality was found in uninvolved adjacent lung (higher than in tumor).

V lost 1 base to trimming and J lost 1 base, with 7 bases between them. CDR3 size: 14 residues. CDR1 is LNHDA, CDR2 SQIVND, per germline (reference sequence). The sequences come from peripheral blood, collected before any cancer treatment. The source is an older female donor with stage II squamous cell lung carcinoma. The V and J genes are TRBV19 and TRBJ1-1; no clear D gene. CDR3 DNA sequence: TGTGCCAGTAGTATAGGGACGGCGAACACTGAAGCTTTCTTT. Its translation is CASSIGTANTEAFF.